Below, 12 T cell receptor beta chains from the same sample are listed, as sequenced in a study of blood T cell repertoires in COVID-19 (dated by TCRdb to about 2020). The library was prepared using the immunoSEQ multiplex PCR assay. In TCRdb, the immuneACCESS table is reduced to in-frame sequences with V and J assigned. These tables do not hold every clone; where another copy was compared, an unresolved V gene accounts for under half, and the others remain unexplained. This sample is represented by roughly 69,000 clones; less than 85% of them were singletons. More than 10% of the sample belongs to the ten largest clones. Sequenced input: peripheral blood. These receptors all stem from a man in his forties or fifties with COVID-19, enrolled during active disease.

This chain connects TRBV10-2 to TRBJ2-7; D gene unclear. V lost 2 bases and J 3 bases, leaving 8 bases between the germline ends. The germline gives CDR1 WSHSY, CDR2 SAAADI. There are 13 residues in the CDR3. CDR3 sequence (DNA): TGCGCCAGCAGTGAGGGGCAGGACTACGAGCAGTACTTC. Translated: CASSEGQDYEQYF.

The V call is TRBV18, the J call TRBJ2-2; the D gene is possibly TRBD2 (7 bases). The V end lost 0 bases, the J end lost 3 bases, and 11 bases lay between the germline ends. The CDR3 contains 16 residues. The germline CDR1 and CDR2 sequences are KGHSH and LQKENI. CDR3 protein: CASSPPGGPYTGELFF. The CDR3 nucleotides read TGTGCCAGCTCACCACCCGGGGGGCCTTACACCGGGGAGCTGTTTTTT.

The chain links TRBV7-9 to TRBJ2-3; D possibly corresponds to TRBD2 (6 bases). The CDR3 loop spans 16 amino acids. Trimming left V 1 base short and J 5 bases short, with 16 bases between. In germline, CDR1 is SEHNR, CDR2 FQNEAQ (reference sequence). CDR3 protein: CASSLGTIYSGDTQYF. CDR3 in DNA: TGTGCCAGCAGCTTAGGGACTATATATTCGGGAGATACGCAGTATTTT.

The V gene is TRBV5-1, the J gene TRBJ2-3, with D perhaps matching TRBD1 (5 bases). The CDR3 length is 15 residues. CDR1 and CDR2 (germline): SGHRS, YFSETQ. V lost 4 bases and J lost 6, with 18 bases in between. The CDR3 coding sequence is TGCGCCAGCAGCCTGGGGCAGGCTAAGGGGGATACGCAGTATTTT. This encodes CASSLGQAKGDTQYF.

Concerning this clone: Other DNA sequences in this sample translate to the same CDR3. This sequence joins TRBV11-2 and TRBJ1-4; the match to TRBD1 covers 10 bases. V lost 5 bases to trimming and J lost 5 bases; unmatched junction nucleotides: 2. The length of the CDR3 is 14 residues. CDR1 and CDR2 (germline): SGHAT, FQNNGV. The CDR3 sequence is CASSPGQGNEKLFF. CDR3 bases: TGTGCCAGCAGCCCGGGACAGGGGAATGAAAAACTGTTTTTT.

The CDR3 coding sequence is TGTGCCAGCAGTTTATCGGCAGAAGCCTACGAGCAGTACTTC. Its translation is CASSLSAEAYEQYF. The chain links TRBV27 to TRBJ2-7; D unclear. The CDR3 has 14 amino acids. The germline V and J ends were trimmed by 0 bases and 2 bases, with 8 bases remaining between them. Germline CDR1 and CDR2: MNHEY and SMNVEV (reference sequence).

This clone was observed a few times. V usage is TRBV6-1 and J usage is TRBJ2-3; 10 positions match TRBD2. CDR1 is MNHNS, CDR2 SASEGT, per germline. The CDR3 spans 16 residues. The V segment lost 0 bases and the J segment 2 bases; nucleotides outside the gene matches: 2. The DNA for the CDR3 is TGTGCCAGCAGTGAAGCTAGCGGGGGGCCCACAGATACGCAGTATTTT. Protein product: CASSEASGGPTDTQYF.

The chain recombines TRBV6-6 with TRBJ1-1; 10 bases match TRBD1. CDR3 size: 13 residues. The ends lost 6 bases at V and 4 bases at J; junction bases unmatched: 2. Per the germline V gene, CDR1 is MNHNY and CDR2 is SVGAGI (reference sequence). CDR3 DNA: TGTGCCAGCAGCCGGGACAGGGGCACTGAAGCTTTCTTT. As protein: CASSRDRGTEAFF.

This rearrangement joins TRBV2 to TRBJ2-2, with 8 positions matching TRBD1. Germline V gene lookup returns CDR1 SNHLY and CDR2 FYNNEI. V was clipped by 7 bases and J by 1 base; unmatched bases: 5. The CDR3 runs 15 residues. DNA of the CDR3: TGTGCCAGCAACGGACAGGGCGGGAACACCGGGGAGCTGTTTTTT. It translates to CASNGQGGNTGELFF.

This clone showed up many times. The chain carries TRBV27 and TRBJ2-7; a weak D match, TRBD2 (6 bases). V was cut by 2 bases and J by 3 bases, with 8 bases left in between. Per germline, CDR1 MNHEY and CDR2 SMNVEV (reference sequence). This CDR3 comprises 13 residues. CDR3 amino acids: CASSLSGYYEQYF. Written as DNA, the CDR3 is TGTGCCAGCAGTTTAAGCGGGTACTACGAGCAGTACTTC.

The chain carries TRBV6-5 and TRBJ1-6, with D maybe TRBD1 (6 bases). Trimming took off 6 bases at V and 6 bases at J, with 15 bases between the two ends. From germline, CDR1 is MNHEY and CDR2 SVGAGI. This CDR3 has 15 residues. CDR3 sequence (DNA): TGTGCCAGCAGCATTCAGGGGCCCCGTAATTCACCCCTCCACTTT. The encoded protein is CASSIQGPRNSPLHF.

V is TRBV2 and J is TRBJ2-3; 7 positions agree with TRBD1. The CDR3 is 17 amino acids. The V gene end was trimmed by 2 bases and the J gene end by 2 bases; junction bases not matched to a gene: 10. Germline-derived CDR1 and CDR2 are SNHLY and FYNNEI. DNA of the CDR3: TGTGCCAGCAGTGAAAGGCCGGGACAGACGTTCACAGATACGCAGTATTTT. Amino acids: CASSERPGQTFTDTQYF.